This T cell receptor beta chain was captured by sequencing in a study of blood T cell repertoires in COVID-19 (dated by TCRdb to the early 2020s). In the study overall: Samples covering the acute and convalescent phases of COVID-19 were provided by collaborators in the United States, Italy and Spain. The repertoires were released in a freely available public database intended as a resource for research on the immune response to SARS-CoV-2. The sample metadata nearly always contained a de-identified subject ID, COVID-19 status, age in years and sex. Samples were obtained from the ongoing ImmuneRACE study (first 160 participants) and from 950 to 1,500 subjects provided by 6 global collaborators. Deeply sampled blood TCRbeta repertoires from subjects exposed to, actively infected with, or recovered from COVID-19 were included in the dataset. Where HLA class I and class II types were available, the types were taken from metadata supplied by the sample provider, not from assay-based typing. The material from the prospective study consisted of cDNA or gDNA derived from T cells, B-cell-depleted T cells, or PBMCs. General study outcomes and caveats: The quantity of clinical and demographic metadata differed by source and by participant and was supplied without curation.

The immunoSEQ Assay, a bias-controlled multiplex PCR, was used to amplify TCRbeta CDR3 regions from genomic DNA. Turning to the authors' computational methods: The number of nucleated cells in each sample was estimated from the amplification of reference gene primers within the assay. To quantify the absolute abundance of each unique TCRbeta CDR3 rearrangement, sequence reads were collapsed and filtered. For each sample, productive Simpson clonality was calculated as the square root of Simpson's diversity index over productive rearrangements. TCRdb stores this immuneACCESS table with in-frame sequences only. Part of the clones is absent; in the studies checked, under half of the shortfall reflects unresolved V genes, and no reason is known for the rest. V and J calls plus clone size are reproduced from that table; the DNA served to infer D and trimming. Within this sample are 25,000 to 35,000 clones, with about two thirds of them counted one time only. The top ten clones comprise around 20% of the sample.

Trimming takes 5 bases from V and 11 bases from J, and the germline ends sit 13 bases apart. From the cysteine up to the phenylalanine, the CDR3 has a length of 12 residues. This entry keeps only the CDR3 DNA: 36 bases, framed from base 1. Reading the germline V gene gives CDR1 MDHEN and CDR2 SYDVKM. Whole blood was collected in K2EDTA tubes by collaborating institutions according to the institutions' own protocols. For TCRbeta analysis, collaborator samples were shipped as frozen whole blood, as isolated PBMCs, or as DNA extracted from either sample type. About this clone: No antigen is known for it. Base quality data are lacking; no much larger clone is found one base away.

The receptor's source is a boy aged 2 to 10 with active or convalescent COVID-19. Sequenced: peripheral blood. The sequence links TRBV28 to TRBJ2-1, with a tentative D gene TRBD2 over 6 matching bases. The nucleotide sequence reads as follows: TGTGCCAGCAGTCAACCGGGACTCCAGCAGTTCTTC. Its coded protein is CASSQPGLQQFF.